The 7 T cell receptor beta chains presented below share a single source sample, sequenced in a study of T cells in Graves' hyperthyroidism and ophthalmopathy. Researchers amplified the TCR beta CDR3 regions from RNA transcripts. First-round RT-PCR of the TCR CDR3 relied on the HTBI primer set. TCRdb used MiXCR to reprocess the multiplex PCR reads, holding one entry per CDR3 protein. The sample has approximately 370,000 distinct CDR3 sequences; about 15% are singletons. Sequencing was performed on blood. The receptors shown here come from a woman between 25 and 40 years old with Graves' hyperthyroidism.

This clonotype was counted at least ten times. The chain is built from TRBV5-1 and TRBJ1-2; possibly TRBD1 for D (6 bases). The CDR3 has 17 residues. Germline CDR1 reads SGHRS; CDR2 reads YFSETQ. Trimming took off 0 bases at V and 0 bases at J, with 15 bases between the two ends. This CDR3 is CASSLAATGASNYGYTF. CDR3 bases: TGCGCCAGCAGCTTGGCCGCGACAGGCGCTTCTAACTATGGCTACACCTTC.

This clonotype was recorded at least ten times. The chain recombines TRBV7-2 with TRBJ2-1; D perhaps matches TRBD2 (6 bases). This CDR3 has 14 amino acids. The germline V gene has CDR1 SGHTA and CDR2 FQGNSA. V lost 2 bases to trimming and J lost 10 bases, with 15 bases between them. CDR3 sequence reads: CASSLSRPAGEQFF. CDR3 bases: TGTGCCAGCAGCTTATCCCGCCCCGCGGGGGAGCAGTTCTTC.

This clonotype came up once. J is TRBJ2-1 and V is TRBV24-1; maybe TRBD2 (5 bases). From germline, CDR1 is KGHDR and CDR2 SFDVKD. This CDR3 has 19 amino acids. The ends were cut back, 12 bases at V and 0 bases at J, with 29 bases in the middle. The CDR3: CAATKIRGLPYSSYNEQFF. As DNA, the CDR3 is TGTGCCGCCACCAAAATTCGGGGTCTACCTTACAGCTCCTACAATGAGCAGTTCTTC.

This clonotype turned up a few times. The V and J genes are TRBV3-1 and TRBJ2-1; 9 positions match TRBD2. V shed 2 bases, J shed 9 bases, and the junction held 8 bases outside the gene matches. The CDR3 is 15 amino acids. Germline CDR1 LGHDT, CDR2 YNNKEL (reference sequence). The CDR3 spells CASSQMAGGRGEQFF. CDR3 DNA: TGTGCCAGCAGCCAAATGGCGGGAGGGCGGGGTGAGCAGTTCTTC.

The table lists this clonotype with a few counts. The chain recombines TRBV24-1 with TRBJ2-7, with 7 bases lining up with TRBD2. The CDR3 is 13 amino acids. The germline CDR1 and CDR2 sequences are KGHDR and SFDVKD. V lost 9 bases, J lost 2 bases, and 6 bases stayed unmatched. CDR3 amino acids: CATGNGGTYEQYF. In DNA form, the CDR3 reads TGTGCCACCGGTAACGGGGGGACCTACGAGCAGTACTTC.

V is TRBV7-9 and J is TRBJ2-1; 8 bases are shared with TRBD2. Trimming took 5 bases from V and 6 from J; bases not matched to a gene: 9. The CDR3 runs 15 residues. CDR1 is SEHNR, CDR2 FQNEAQ, per germline (reference sequence). CDR3 loop: CASSLTSDLANEQFF. CDR3 nucleotides: TGTGCCAGCAGCCTGACTAGCGACCTTGCCAATGAGCAGTTCTTC.

This clonotype was recorded a few times. For the CDR3, the DNA is TGTGCCAGCATTCAGGGAGCTCGCAATCAGCCCCAGCATTTT. It specifies CASIQGARNQPQHF. V gene TRBV12-3 or TRBV12-4 combines with J gene TRBJ1-5, with D perhaps TRBD1 (5 bases). The germline V and J ends were trimmed by 7 bases and 2 bases, with 12 bases remaining between them. CDR3 length: 14 residues.